One T cell receptor beta chain is described in this entry. The target antigen is unknown. Other DNA sequences of this sample code for an identical CDR3. The sample comes from a study of shared clonotypes between healthy human individuals. Regarding the study as a whole: Owing to a small donor count, the genetic and exposure-history diversity represented was limited. The sole specimen, blood, was sampled, and tissue repertoires likely differ.

How the authors handled the data: ImmunoSEQ junction-only sequences lacked quality scores, so their filtering differed. Repertoires were generated with immunoSEQ multiplex PCR, while TCRdb's copy carries only in-frame clones and drops some. V and J calls and clone size are copied from that table; D and trimming were computed from the DNA. This sample has roughly 2.5 million clones, with around nine tenths found just once. Trimming took 0 bases from V and 5 from J, leaving 6 bases between them. This CDR3 has 13 amino acids. CDR1 and CDR2 (germline): SGHNT, YENEEA. There were only Caucasian adults among the donors, and all lived in Nashville, Tennessee.

The gene calls are TRBV11-3 and TRBJ2-3; D uncertain. Sequencing input: naive CD4+ T cells sorted from blood. Subset: CD45RA+ positively selected. The sequence was collected from a young man in good health. The CDR3 reads CASSLDLGDTQYF. CDR3 nucleotides: TGTGCCAGCAGCTTAGATCTGGGAGATACGCAGTATTTT. Looking up the rest from reference TRBV11-3 and TRBJ2-3 gives the full variable domain: EAGVVQSPRYKIIEKKQPVAFWCNPISGHNTLYWYLQNLGQGPELLIRYENEEAVDDSQLPKDRFSAERLKGVDSTLKIQPAELGDSAVYLCASSLDLGDTQYFGPGTRLTVL.